This entry describes one TCR beta chain. Antigen specificity is unknown. The entry originates in a study of chemoradiotherapy in HPV16-positive cancers. Looking at the study overall: A couple of HPV16-positive patients' cells yielded candidate HPV-specific clones and common motifs.

Data came from immunoSEQ multiplex PCR; TCRdb stores just in-frame clones and leaves some out. The sample includes 5,200 or so clones, 78% of them seen just once. V lost 3 bases and J lost 8; bases outside the gene matches: 2. Germline V gene lookup returns CDR1 SEHNR and CDR2 FQNEAQ (reference sequence). The CDR3 totals 12 residues. Repertoires were sampled repeatedly during chemoradiotherapy. Regarding the study as a whole: During treatment, candidate HPV-specific clones and E7-related motifs expanded in tumor. In HPV16-positive patients, HPV-responsive T-cell expansion tracked better recurrence-free survival.

The rearrangement uses TRBV7-9 and TRBJ1-2; 8 bases are shared with TRBD1. The sequence was collected from a human donor with HPV-associated anogenital cancer. Material: tumor tissue, obtained from a patient who underwent chemoradiotherapy. The CDR3 reads CASSFDRGGYTF. The CDR3 region has the DNA TGTGCCAGCAGCTTCGACAGGGGCGGCTACACCTTC. The variable domain in full, with the rest retrieved from reference TRBV7-9 and TRBJ1-2, is DTGVSQNPRHKITKRGQNVTFRCDPISEHNRLYWYRQTLGQGPEFLTYFQNEAQLEKSRLLSDRFSAERPKGSFSTLEIQRTEQGDSAMYLCASSFDRGGYTFGSGTRLTVV.